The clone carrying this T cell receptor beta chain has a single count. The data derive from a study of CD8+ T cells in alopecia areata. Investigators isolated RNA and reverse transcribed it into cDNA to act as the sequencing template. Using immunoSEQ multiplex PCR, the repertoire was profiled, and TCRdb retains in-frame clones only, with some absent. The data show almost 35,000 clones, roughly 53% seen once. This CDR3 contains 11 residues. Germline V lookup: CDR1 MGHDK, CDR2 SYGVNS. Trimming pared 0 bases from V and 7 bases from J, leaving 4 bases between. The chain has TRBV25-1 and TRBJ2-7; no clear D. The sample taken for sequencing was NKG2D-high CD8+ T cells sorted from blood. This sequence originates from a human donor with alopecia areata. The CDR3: CASSEYSEQYF. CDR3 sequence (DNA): TGTGCCAGCAGTGAATACTCTGAGCAGTACTTC.